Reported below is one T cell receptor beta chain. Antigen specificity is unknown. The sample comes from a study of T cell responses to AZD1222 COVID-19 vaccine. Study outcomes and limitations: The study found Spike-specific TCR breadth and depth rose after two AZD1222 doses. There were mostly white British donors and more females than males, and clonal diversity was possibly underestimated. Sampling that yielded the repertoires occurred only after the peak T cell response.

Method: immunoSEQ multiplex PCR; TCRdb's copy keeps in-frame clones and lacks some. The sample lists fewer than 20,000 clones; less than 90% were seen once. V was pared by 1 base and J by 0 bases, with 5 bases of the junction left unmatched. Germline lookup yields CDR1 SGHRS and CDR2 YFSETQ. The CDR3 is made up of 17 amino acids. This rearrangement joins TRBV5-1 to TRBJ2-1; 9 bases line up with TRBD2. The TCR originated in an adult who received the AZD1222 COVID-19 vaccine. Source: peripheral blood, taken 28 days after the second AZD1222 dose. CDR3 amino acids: CASSLKISGSSYNEQFF. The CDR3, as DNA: TGCGCCAGCAGCTTGAAAATTAGCGGGAGCTCCTACAATGAGCAGTTCTTC.